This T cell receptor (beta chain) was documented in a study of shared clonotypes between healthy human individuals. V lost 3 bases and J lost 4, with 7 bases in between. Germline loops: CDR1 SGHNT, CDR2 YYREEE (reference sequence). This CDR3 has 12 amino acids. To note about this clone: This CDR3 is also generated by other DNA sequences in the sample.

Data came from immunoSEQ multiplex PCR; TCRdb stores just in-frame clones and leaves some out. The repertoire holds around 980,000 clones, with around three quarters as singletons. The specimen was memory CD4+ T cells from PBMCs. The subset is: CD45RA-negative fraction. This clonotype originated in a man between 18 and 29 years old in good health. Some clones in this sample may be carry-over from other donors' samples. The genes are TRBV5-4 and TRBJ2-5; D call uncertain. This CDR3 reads CASSSSGETQYF. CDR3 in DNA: TGTGCCAGCAGCTCCAGTGGAGAGACCCAGTACTTC.